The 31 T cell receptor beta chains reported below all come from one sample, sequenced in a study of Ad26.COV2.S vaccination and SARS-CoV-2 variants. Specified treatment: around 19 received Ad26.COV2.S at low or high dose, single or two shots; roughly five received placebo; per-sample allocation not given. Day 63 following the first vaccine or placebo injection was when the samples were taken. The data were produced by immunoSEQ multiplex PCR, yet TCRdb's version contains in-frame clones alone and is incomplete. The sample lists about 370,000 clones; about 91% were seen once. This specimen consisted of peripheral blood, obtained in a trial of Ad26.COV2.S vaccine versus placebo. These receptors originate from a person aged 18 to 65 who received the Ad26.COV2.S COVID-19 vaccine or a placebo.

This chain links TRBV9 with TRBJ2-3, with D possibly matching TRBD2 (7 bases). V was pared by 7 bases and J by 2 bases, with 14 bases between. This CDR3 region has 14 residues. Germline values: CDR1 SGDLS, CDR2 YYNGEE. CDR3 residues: CASSRGAHTDTQYF. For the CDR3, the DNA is TGTGCCAGCTCCCGGGGGGCGCACACAGATACGCAGTATTTT.

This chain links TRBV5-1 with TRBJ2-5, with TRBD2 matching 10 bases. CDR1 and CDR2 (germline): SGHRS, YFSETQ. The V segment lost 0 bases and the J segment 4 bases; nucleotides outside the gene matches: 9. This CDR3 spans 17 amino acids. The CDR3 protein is CASSLGLAGVDGETQYF. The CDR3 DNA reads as TGCGCCAGCAGCTTGGGGCTAGCGGGAGTCGATGGAGAGACCCAGTACTTC. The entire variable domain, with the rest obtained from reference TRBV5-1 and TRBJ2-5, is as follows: KAGVTQTPRYLIKTRGQQVTLSCSPISGHRSVSWYQQTPGQGLQFLFEYFSETQRNKGNFPGRFSGRQFSNSRSEMNVSTLELGDSALYLCASSLGLAGVDGETQYFGPGTRLLVL.

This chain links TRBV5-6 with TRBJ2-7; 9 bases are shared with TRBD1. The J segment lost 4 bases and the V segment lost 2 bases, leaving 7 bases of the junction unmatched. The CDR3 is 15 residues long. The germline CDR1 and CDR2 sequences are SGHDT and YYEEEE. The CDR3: CASSFRDRVVYEQYF. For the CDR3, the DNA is TGTGCCAGCAGCTTCCGGGACAGGGTGGTGTACGAGCAGTACTTC.

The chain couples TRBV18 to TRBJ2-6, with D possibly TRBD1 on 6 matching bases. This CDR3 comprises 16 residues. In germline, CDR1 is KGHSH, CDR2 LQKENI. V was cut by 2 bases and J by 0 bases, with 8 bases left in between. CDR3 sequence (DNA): TGTGCCAGCTCACCAGTAGGGGGCTCTGGGGCCAACGTCCTGACTTTC. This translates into CASSPVGGSGANVLTF.

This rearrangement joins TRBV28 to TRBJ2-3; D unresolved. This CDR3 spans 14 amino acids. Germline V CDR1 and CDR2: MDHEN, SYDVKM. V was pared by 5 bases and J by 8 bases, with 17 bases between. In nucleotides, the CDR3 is TGTGCCAGCAGTACTCCATTCAGGTCGACTACGCAGTATTTT. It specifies CASSTPFRSTTQYF. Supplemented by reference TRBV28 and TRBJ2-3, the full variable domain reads DVKVTQSSRYLVKRTGEKVFLECVQDMDHENMFWYRQDPGLGLRLIYFSYDVKMKEKGDIPEGYSVSREKKERFSLILESASTNQTSMYLCASSTPFRSTTQYFGPGTRLTVL.

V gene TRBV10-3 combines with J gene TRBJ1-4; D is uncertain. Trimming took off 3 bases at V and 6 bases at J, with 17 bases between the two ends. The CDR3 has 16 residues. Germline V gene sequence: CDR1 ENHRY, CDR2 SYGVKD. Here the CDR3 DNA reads TGTGCCATCAGTGACGGTTGGCGGAACGGGGATGAAAAACTGTTTTTT. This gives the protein CAISDGWRNGDEKLFF.

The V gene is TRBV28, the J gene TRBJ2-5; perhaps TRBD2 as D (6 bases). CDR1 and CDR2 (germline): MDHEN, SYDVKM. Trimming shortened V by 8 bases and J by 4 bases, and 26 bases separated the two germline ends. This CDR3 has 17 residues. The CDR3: CASSHRFGGSGGETQYF. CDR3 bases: TGTGCCAGCTCCCACCGATTCGGGGGTTCCGGTGGAGAGACCCAGTACTTC.

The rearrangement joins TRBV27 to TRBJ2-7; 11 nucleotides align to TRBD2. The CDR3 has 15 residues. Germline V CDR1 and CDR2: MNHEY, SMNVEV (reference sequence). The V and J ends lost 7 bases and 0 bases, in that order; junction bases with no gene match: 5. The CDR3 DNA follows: TGTGCCAGCAACTTAGCGGGAGGGCCCTCCTACGAGCAGTACTTC. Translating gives CASNLAGGPSYEQYF.

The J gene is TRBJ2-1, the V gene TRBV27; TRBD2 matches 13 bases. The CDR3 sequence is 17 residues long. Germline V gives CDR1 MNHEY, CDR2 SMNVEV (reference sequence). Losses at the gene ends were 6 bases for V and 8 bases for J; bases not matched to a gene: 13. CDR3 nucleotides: TGTGCCAGCAGCCGGATCCTCGGGACTAGCGGGACCTATGAGCAGTTCTTC. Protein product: CASSRILGTSGTYEQFF.

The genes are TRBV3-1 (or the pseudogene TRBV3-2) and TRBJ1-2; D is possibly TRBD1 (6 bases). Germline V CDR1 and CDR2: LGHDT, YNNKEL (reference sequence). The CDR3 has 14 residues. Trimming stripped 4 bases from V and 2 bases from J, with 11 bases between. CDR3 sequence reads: CASSPGGTNYGYTF. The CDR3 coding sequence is TGTGCCAGCAGCCCCGGGGGCACAAACTATGGCTACACCTTC.

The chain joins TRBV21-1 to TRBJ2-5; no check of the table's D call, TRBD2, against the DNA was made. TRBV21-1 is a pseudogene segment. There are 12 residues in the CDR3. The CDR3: CASTTAAETQYF. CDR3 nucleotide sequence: TGTGCCAGCACCACGGCGGCCGAGACCCAGTACTTC.

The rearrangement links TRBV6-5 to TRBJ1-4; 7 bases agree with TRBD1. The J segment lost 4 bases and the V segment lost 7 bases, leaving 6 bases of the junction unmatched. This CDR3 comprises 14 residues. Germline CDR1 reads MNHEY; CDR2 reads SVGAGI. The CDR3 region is CASNTGQNNEKLFF. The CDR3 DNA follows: TGTGCCAGCAATACGGGACAGAATAATGAAAAACTGTTTTTT.

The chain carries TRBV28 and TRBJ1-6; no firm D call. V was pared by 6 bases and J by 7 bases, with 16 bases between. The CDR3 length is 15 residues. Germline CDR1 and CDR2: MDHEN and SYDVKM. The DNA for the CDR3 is TGTGCCAGCAGCCCGGGCCCAGAGAGAAATTCACCCCTCCACTTT. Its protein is CASSPGPERNSPLHF.

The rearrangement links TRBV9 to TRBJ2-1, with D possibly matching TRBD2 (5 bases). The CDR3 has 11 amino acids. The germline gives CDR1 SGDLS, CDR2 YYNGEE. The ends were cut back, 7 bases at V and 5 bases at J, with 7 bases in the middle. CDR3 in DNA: TGTGCCAGCGGGAGAAACAATGAGCAGTTCTTC. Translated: CASGRNNEQFF.

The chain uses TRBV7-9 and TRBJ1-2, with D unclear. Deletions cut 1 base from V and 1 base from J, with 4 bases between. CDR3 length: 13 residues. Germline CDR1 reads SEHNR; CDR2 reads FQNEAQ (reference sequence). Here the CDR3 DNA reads TGTGCCAGCAGCTTAGGACGTAACTATGGCTACACCTTC. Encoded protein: CASSLGRNYGYTF.

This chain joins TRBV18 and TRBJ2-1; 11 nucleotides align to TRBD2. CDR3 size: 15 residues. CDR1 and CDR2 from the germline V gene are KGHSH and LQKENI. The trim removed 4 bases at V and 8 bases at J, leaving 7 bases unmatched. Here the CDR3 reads CASSLTSGRGYEQFF. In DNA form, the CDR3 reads TGTGCCAGCTCACTTACTAGCGGGAGAGGGTATGAGCAGTTCTTC.

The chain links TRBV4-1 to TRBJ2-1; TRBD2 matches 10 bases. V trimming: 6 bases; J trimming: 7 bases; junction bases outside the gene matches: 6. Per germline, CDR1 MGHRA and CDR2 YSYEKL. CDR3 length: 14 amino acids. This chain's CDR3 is CASRASGSGNEQFF. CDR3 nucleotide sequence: TGCGCCAGCAGGGCTAGCGGGAGCGGTAATGAGCAGTTCTTC.

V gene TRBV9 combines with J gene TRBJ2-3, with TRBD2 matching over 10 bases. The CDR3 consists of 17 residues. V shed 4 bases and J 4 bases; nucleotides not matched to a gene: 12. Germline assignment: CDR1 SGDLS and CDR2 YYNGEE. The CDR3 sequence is CASSPPRASGRSDTQYF. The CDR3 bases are TGTGCCAGCAGCCCCCCCCGGGCTAGCGGGAGATCAGATACGCAGTATTTT.

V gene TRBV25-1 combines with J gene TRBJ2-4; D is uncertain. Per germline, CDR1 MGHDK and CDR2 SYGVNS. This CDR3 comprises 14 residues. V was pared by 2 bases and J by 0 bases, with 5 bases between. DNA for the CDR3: TGTGCCAGCAGTGAACCTGGAGCCAAAAACATTCAGTACTTC. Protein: CASSEPGAKNIQYF.

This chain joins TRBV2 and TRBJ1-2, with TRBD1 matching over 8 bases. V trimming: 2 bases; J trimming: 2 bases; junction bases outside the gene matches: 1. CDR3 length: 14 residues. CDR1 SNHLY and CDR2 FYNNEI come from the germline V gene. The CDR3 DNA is TGTGCCAGCAGTGAACAGGGGGCGAACTATGGCTACACCTTC. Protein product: CASSEQGANYGYTF.

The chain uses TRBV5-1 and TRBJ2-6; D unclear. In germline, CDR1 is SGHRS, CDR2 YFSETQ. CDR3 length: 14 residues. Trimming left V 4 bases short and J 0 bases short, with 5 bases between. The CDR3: CASSKGSGANVLTF. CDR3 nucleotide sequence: TGCGCCAGCAGCAAGGGCTCTGGGGCCAACGTCCTGACTTTC.

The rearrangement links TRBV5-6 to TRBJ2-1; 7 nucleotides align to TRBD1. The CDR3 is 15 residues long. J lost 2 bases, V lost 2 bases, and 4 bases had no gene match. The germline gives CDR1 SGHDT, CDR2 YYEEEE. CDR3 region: CASSFTGTAYNEQFF. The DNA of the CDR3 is TGTGCCAGCAGCTTTACCGGGACAGCCTACAATGAGCAGTTCTTC.

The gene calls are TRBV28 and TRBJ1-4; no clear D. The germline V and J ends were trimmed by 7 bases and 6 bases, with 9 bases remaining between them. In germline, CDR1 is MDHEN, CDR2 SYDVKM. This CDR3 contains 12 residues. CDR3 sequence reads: CASTQTHEKLFF. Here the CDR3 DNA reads TGTGCCAGCACGCAGACCCATGAAAAACTGTTTTTT.

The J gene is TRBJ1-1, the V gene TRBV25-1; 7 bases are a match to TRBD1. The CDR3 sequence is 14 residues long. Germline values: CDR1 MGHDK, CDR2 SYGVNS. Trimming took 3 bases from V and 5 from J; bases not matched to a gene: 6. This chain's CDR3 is CASSDKGGYTEAFF. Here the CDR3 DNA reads TGTGCCAGCAGTGATAAAGGGGGCTATACTGAAGCTTTCTTT.

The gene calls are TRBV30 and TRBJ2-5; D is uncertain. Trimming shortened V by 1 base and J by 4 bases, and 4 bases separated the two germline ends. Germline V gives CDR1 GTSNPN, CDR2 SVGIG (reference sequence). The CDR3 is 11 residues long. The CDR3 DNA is TGTGCCTGGAGTGGGTCAGAGACCCAGTACTTC. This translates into CAWSGSETQYF.

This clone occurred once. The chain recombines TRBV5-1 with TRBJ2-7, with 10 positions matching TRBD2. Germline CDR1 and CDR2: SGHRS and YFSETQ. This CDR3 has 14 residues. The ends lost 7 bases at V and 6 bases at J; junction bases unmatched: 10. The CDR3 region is CASAPAGGRGEQYF. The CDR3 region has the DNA TGCGCCAGCGCTCCAGCGGGAGGGCGTGGCGAGCAGTACTTC. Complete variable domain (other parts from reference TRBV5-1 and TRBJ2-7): KAGVTQTPRYLIKTRGQQVTLSCSPISGHRSVSWYQQTPGQGLQFLFEYFSETQRNKGNFPGRFSGRQFSNSRSEMNVSTLELGDSALYLCASAPAGGRGEQYFGPGTRLTVT.

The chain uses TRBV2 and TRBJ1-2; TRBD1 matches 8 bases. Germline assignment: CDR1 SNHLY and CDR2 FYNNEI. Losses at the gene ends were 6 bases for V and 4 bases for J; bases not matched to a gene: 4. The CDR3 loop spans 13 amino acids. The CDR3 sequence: CASSGTGGYGYTF. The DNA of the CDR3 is TGTGCCAGCAGCGGAACAGGGGGCTATGGCTACACCTTC.

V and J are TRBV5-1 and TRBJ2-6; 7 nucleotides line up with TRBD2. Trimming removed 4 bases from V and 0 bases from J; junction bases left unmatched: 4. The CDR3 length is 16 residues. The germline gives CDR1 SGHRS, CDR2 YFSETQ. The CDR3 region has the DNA TGCGCCAGCAGCCCATGGGGGGGCTCTGGGGCCAACGTCCTGACTTTC. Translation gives CASSPWGGSGANVLTF.

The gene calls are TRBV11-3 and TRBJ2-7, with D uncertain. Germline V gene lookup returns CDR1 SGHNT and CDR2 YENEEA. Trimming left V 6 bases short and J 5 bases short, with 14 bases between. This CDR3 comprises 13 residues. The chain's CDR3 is CASRGKLGNEQYF. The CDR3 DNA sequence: TGTGCCAGCAGGGGGAAGCTGGGGAACGAGCAGTACTTC. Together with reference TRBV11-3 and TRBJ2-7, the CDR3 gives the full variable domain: EAGVVQSPRYKIIEKKQPVAFWCNPISGHNTLYWYLQNLGQGPELLIRYENEEAVDDSQLPKDRFSAERLKGVDSTLKIQPAELGDSAVYLCASRGKLGNEQYFGPGTRLTVT.

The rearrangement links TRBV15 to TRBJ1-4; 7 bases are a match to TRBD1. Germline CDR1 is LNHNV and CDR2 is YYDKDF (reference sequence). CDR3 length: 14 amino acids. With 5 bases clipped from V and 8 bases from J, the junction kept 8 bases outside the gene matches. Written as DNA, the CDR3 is TGTGCCACCAGCGAACAGGGGTTAGAGGAAAAACTGTTTTTT. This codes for CATSEQGLEEKLFF.

The CDR3 nucleotides are TGTGCCAGCAGCCGTCAAGCTGGCGACAATGAGCAGTTCTTC. Translating gives CASSRQAGDNEQFF. The chain couples TRBV7-2 to TRBJ2-1, with D unclear. The CDR3 contains 14 residues. Trimming took off 5 bases at V and 5 bases at J, with 13 bases between the two ends. Germline lookup yields CDR1 SGHTA and CDR2 FQGNSA.